This is a list of T cell receptor beta chains from one sample in a study of T cells in Graves' hyperthyroidism and ophthalmopathy. TCRdb fed the multiplex PCR reads into MiXCR, producing one record per CDR3 protein. This sample has about 510,000 distinct CDR3 sequences, with 35% to 50% found just once. Source material: peripheral blood or thyroid tissue (not recorded which). These receptors came from an adult woman with Graves' disease, either hyperthyroidism or ophthalmopathy (not recorded which). Both conserved end residues are part of each CDR3.

CDR3 protein: CASSTRTGEHYGYTF
CDR3 length: 15
V gene: TRBV6-2/TRBV6-3

CDR3 protein: CSASPAEPQETQYF
CDR3 length: 14
V gene: TRBV20-1

CDR3 protein: CSARTGVNQPQHF
CDR3 length: 13
V gene: TRBV20-1

CDR3 protein: CASSPRAEGTEAFF
CDR3 length: 14
V gene: TRBV9

CDR3 protein: CAGSFRDRANYEQYF
CDR3 length: 15
V gene: TRBV28

CDR3 protein: CASRPDGLGGNTEAFF
CDR3 length: 16
V gene: TRBV6-5

CDR3 protein: CASSQSGGGADGYTF
CDR3 length: 15
V gene: TRBV7-9

CDR3 protein: CASSLSLASTDTQYF
CDR3 length: 15
V gene: TRBV11-1

CDR3 protein: CASSTTGSTDTQYF
CDR3 length: 14
V gene: TRBV6-4

CDR3 protein: CASSLYQLMNTEAFF
CDR3 length: 15
V gene: TRBV5-1

CDR3 protein: CASSFPRGINYEQYF
CDR3 length: 15
V gene: TRBV7-9

CDR3 protein: CSARVAGSTNEKLFF
CDR3 length: 15
V gene: TRBV20-1

CDR3 protein: CATSDPGQDGEKLFF
CDR3 length: 15
V gene: TRBV24-1

CDR3 protein: CASSNYRDRGLGYTF
CDR3 length: 15
V gene: TRBV7-2

CDR3 protein: CSSGTGGRDQPQHF
CDR3 length: 14
V gene: TRBV20-1

CDR3 protein: CAISENSGGLYGYTF
CDR3 length: 15
V gene: TRBV10-3

CDR3 protein: CATRERGDQPQHF
CDR3 length: 13
V gene: TRBV24-1

CDR3 protein: CAISDPGTSGEQYF
CDR3 length: 14
V gene: TRBV10-3

CDR3 protein: CATSDLSGSGGNTGELFF
CDR3 length: 18
V gene: TRBV24-1

CDR3 protein: CSGEGLAGGAYEQYF
CDR3 length: 15
V gene: TRBV29-1

CDR3 protein: CASSLDGLAGGPGEYNEQFF
CDR3 length: 20
V gene: TRBV7-9

CDR3 protein: CSVRRAVDYEQYF
CDR3 length: 13
V gene: TRBV29-1

CDR3 protein: CASSQDDLIDEQYF
CDR3 length: 14
V gene: TRBV4-1

CDR3 protein: CATFGQKDGYTF
CDR3 length: 12
V gene: TRBV24-1

CDR3 protein: CASSSEPGLAFNEQYF
CDR3 length: 16
V gene: TRBV7-3

CDR3 protein: CSAPQGGVRYTGELFF
CDR3 length: 16
V gene: TRBV20-1

CDR3 protein: CATSRDRLGGASYGYTF
CDR3 length: 17
V gene: TRBV15

CDR3 protein: CASSLGSGIVSYEQYF
CDR3 length: 16
V gene: TRBV12-3/TRBV12-4

CDR3 protein: CSAREAGAGEQYF
CDR3 length: 13
V gene: TRBV20-1

CDR3 protein: CASSLGSVPSVLTF
CDR3 length: 14
V gene: TRBV5-1

CDR3 protein: CASSAFSQGDYEQYF
CDR3 length: 15
V gene: TRBV6-1

CDR3 protein: CASSQVQDQPQHF
CDR3 length: 13
V gene: TRBV4-1

CDR3 protein: CAISGENYGYTF
CDR3 length: 12
V gene: TRBV10-3

CDR3 protein: CASSFTGRTNEKLFF
CDR3 length: 15
V gene: TRBV7-9

CDR3 protein: CASSLAGRAETQYF
CDR3 length: 14
V gene: TRBV5-6

CDR3 protein: CASSPGQGGSTEAFF
CDR3 length: 15
V gene: TRBV7-2

CDR3 protein: CASRNTGLYEQYF
CDR3 length: 13
V gene: TRBV7-2

CDR3 protein: CSARVPGQGADGYTF
CDR3 length: 15
V gene: TRBV20-1

CDR3 protein: CASSLTGQGTRLSGANVLTF
CDR3 length: 20
V gene: TRBV7-3

CDR3 protein: CSAPDRDAYEQYF
CDR3 length: 13
V gene: TRBV20-1

CDR3 protein: CSVIPPSNYGYTF
CDR3 length: 13
V gene: TRBV29-1